This T cell receptor beta chain was sequenced in a study of low-dose radiotherapy and immunotherapy resistance in tumors. Germline loops: CDR1 MRHNA, CDR2 SNTAGT. V was clipped by 9 bases and J by 0 bases; unmatched bases: 11. CDR3 length: 17 residues. Time point in this sample: after trial treatment. The treatment: LDRT plus nivolumab, ipilimumab, low-dose cyclophosphamide and aspirin (RACIN trial). Nivolumab, ipilimumab, aspirin, low-dose cyclophosphamide and low-dose radiotherapy were all administered to the donors. First-strand cDNA used TRAV- and TRBV-specific primers, covering alpha and beta chains. It was with a constant-region primer and a V-primer adapter that TCRs were amplified over roughly 20 PCR cycles. In vitro transcription was used to amplify the isolated mRNA. TCRdb re-called the reads with MiXCR, one entry per CDR3 protein. The data hold 65,000 to 85,000 distinct CDR3 sequences, with 15% to 20% observed a single time.

The clonotype was recovered from a male donor with prostate cancer. This chain connects TRBV6-4 to TRBJ2-6; 7 bases match TRBD2. This specimen was PBMCs, taken after low-dose radiotherapy plus immunotherapy. CDR3 region: CARITGGRASGANVLTF. CDR3 nucleotides: TGTGCCAGAATAACCGGGGGGAGGGCCTCTGGGGCCAACGTCCTGACTTTC.